The 27 T cell receptor beta chains presented below share a single source sample, sequenced in a study of control samples from healthy donors and cancer patients. The protocol was immunoSEQ multiplex PCR, while the TCRdb copy is restricted to in-frame clones and leaves out a portion. The sample has about 100,000 clones, about 89% seen once. Sequenced: blood. The receptor source for this set is a man between 25 and 39 years old in good health.

The chain uses TRBV25-1 and TRBJ2-5; TRBD1 aligns across 8 bases. V was pared by 2 bases and J by 2 bases, with 13 bases of the junction left unmatched. This CDR3 spans 18 amino acids. CDR1 and CDR2 from the germline V gene are MGHDK and SYGVNS. The CDR3 DNA is TGTGCCAGCAGTGAACACTTAACCGGGACAGGAAAGCAAGAGACCCAGTACTTC. The encoded protein is CASSEHLTGTGKQETQYF.

The V and J genes are TRBV9 and TRBJ2-2; unclear D gene. Trimming pared 0 bases from V and 3 bases from J, leaving 0 bases between. Germline CDR1 reads SGDLS; CDR2 reads YYNGEE. This CDR3 spans 12 amino acids. The CDR3: CASSVDTGELFF. CDR3 in DNA: TGTGCCAGCAGCGTAGACACCGGGGAGCTGTTTTTT.

The chain carries TRBV29-1 and TRBJ1-3; D perhaps matches TRBD1 (6 bases). The CDR3 is 14 amino acids. Looked up from germline, CDR1 is SQVTM and CDR2 is ANQGSEA. V shed 7 bases and J shed 3 bases, with 16 bases lying between them. CDR3 in DNA: TGCAGCGCCCTTGGAGGGGGATTTGGAAACACCATATATTTT. Translated, it gives CSALGGGFGNTIYF.

The V call is TRBV4-2, the J call TRBJ2-3, with 14 nucleotides matching TRBD2. Germline lookup yields CDR1 LGHNA and CDR2 YNFKEQ. Trimming removed 3 bases from V and 4 bases from J; junction bases left unmatched: 6. CDR3 length: 17 amino acids. In DNA form, the CDR3 reads TGTGCCAGCAGCCAGGAGACTAGCGGGGGGGCTGCAGATACGCAGTATTTT. Protein product: CASSQETSGGAADTQYF.

The J gene is TRBJ1-2, the V gene TRBV7-2; possibly TRBD1 for D (6 bases). V was clipped by 1 base and J by 4 bases, with 10 bases between them. Germline V gives CDR1 SGHTA, CDR2 FQGNSA. CDR3 length equals 14 residues. CDR3 coding DNA: TGTGCCAGCAGCTTAGACGGGACAACCTATGGCTACACCTTC. As protein: CASSLDGTTYGYTF. The whole variable domain, remainder taken from reference TRBV7-2 and TRBJ1-2, is GAGVSQSPSNKVTEKGKDVELRCDPISGHTALYWYRQSLGQGLEFLIYFQGNSAPDKSGLPSDRFSAERTGGSVSTLTIQRTQQEDSAVYLCASSLDGTTYGYTFGSGTRLTVV.

The chain joins TRBV4-1 to TRBJ2-1; 13 positions match TRBD2. Germline-derived CDR1 and CDR2 are MGHRA and YSYEKL. J was trimmed by 4 bases and V by 3 bases; bases with no gene match: 6. CDR3 length equals 17 residues. DNA for the CDR3: TGCGCCAGCAGCCAGTACTCGGGACTAGCGGGGTACAATGAGCAGTTCTTC. Its protein product is CASSQYSGLAGYNEQFF.

The CDR3 bases are TGTGCCAGCAGCCTAAGGACCGTAACCACCGGGGAGCTGTTTTTT. Its protein is CASSLRTVTTGELFF. The chain combines TRBV3-1 (or the pseudogene TRBV3-2) with TRBJ2-2; D unclear. Germline-derived CDR1 and CDR2 are LGHDT and YNNKEL (reference sequence). The CDR3 has 15 amino acids. Trimming took 4 bases from V and 4 from J, leaving 13 bases between them.

The chain couples TRBV3-1 (or the pseudogene TRBV3-2) to TRBJ2-7, with 8 bases identical to TRBD2. Germline V gene data show CDR1 as LGHDT and CDR2 as YNNKEL (reference sequence). Losses at the gene ends were 4 bases for V and 3 bases for J; bases not matched to a gene: 5. This CDR3 spans 14 amino acids. The CDR3 DNA reads as TGTGCCAGCAGCCCTGGACTAGCTCACTACGAGCAGTACTTC. It is translated as CASSPGLAHYEQYF.

Only one count was recorded for this clone. This chain connects TRBV20-1 to TRBJ1-2; D not certain. The CDR3 runs to 9 residues. Trimming cost V 3 bases and J 6 bases, with 2 bases left between them. Germline V gene lookup returns CDR1 DFQATT and CDR2 SNEGSKA (reference sequence). In nucleotides, the CDR3 is TGCAGTGCTAGCCATGGCTACACCTTC. This codes for CSASHGYTF.

This chain links TRBV18 with TRBJ1-6; TRBD1 aligns across 9 bases. Germline CDR1 KGHSH, CDR2 LQKENI. CDR3 size: 15 residues. V was clipped by 3 bases and J by 8 bases; unmatched bases: 5. CDR3 coding DNA: TGTGCCAGCTCACCGGGACAGGGAAACCATTCACCCCTCCACTTT. It is translated as CASSPGQGNHSPLHF.

The V gene is TRBV25-1, the J gene TRBJ1-2, with 9 positions matching TRBD1. CDR3 length: 12 amino acids. Germline CDR1 and CDR2: MGHDK and SYGVNS. V shed 7 bases and J 13 bases; nucleotides not matched to a gene: 10. CDR3 nucleotide sequence: TGTGCCAGCACACCGGGACAGGGCGGTTGCACCTTC. It translates to CASTPGQGGCTF.

CDR3 sequence: CASIIGGNEQFF. The CDR3 DNA follows: TGTGCCAGCATCATCGGGGGCAATGAGCAGTTCTTC. This chain uses TRBV6-4 with TRBJ2-1; possible D gene TRBD2, 6 bases. From germline, CDR1 is MRHNA and CDR2 SNTAGT. CDR3 size: 12 residues. V was cut by 7 bases and J by 6 bases, with 10 bases left in between.

This chain uses TRBV2 with TRBJ2-5; 8 bases align to TRBD2. From germline, CDR1 is SNHLY and CDR2 FYNNEI. J gave up 4 bases and V 6 bases, and 10 bases lay outside the gene matches. This CDR3 comprises 15 residues. The CDR3 reads CASREGSGSGETQYF. In DNA form, the CDR3 reads TGTGCCAGCAGGGAGGGGAGCGGGAGTGGAGAGACCCAGTACTTC.

The chain is built from TRBV7-2 and TRBJ2-7; D is uncertain. CDR1 is SGHTA, CDR2 FQGNSA, per germline. The CDR3 sequence is 15 residues long. Deletions cut 1 base from V and 2 bases from J, with 12 bases between. As DNA, the CDR3 is TGTGCCAGCAGCTTAGATGTGACTCCTACCTACGAGCAGTACTTC. It is translated as CASSLDVTPTYEQYF.

As to this clone: At one end the junction does not follow the germline gene, possibly because of a read error. The chain has TRBV5-8 and TRBJ2-5; 13 nucleotides line up with TRBD2. From germline, CDR1 is SGHTS and CDR2 YDEGEE. There are 15 residues in the CDR3. CDR3 sequence: CASSLALGLAGARNF. The CDR3 coding sequence is TGTGCCAGCAGCTTGGCCCTAGGACTAGCGGGGGCCCGGAACTTC. Supplemented by reference TRBV5-8 and TRBJ2-5, the full variable domain reads EAGVTQSPTHLIKTRGQQATLRCSPISGHTSVYWYQQALGLGLQFLLWYDEGEERNRGNFPPRFSGRQFPNYSSELNVNALELEDSALYLCASSLALGLAGARNFGPGTRLLVL.

This clone was detected only once. The V call is TRBV12-5, the J call TRBJ1-2; TRBD1 is a possible D gene (6 bases). The CDR3 is 13 amino acids. CDR1 is LGHNT, CDR2 FRNRAP, per germline. Trimming took off 3 bases at V and 4 bases at J, with 9 bases between the two ends. The CDR3 here is CASGFGGSYGYTF. Written as DNA, the CDR3 is TGTGCTAGTGGTTTTGGGGGCAGCTATGGCTACACCTTC.

The J gene is TRBJ2-1, the V gene TRBV4-1; 12 bases fit TRBD2. The CDR3 runs 17 residues. Germline V gene data show CDR1 as MGHRA and CDR2 as YSYEKL. The V segment lost 2 bases and the J segment 5 bases; nucleotides outside the gene matches: 7. The DNA of the CDR3 is TGCGCCAGCAGCCAACCACTACTAGCGGGAGGCCACAATGAGCAGTTCTTC. Protein product: CASSQPLLAGGHNEQFF.

The rearrangement links TRBV30 to TRBJ2-7; unclear D gene. Germline V gene lookup returns CDR1 GTSNPN and CDR2 SVGIG (reference sequence). The CDR3 is 13 residues long. V shed 5 bases and J shed 3 bases, with 14 bases lying between them. The CDR3: CAWSIALYYEQYF. The CDR3 DNA reads TGTGCCTGGTCCATCGCCCTCTACTACGAGCAGTACTTC.

V gene TRBV19 combines with J gene TRBJ1-3; TRBD1 matches 10 bases. V trimming: 5 bases; J trimming: 2 bases; junction bases outside the gene matches: 6. The germline V gene has CDR1 LNHDA and CDR2 SQIVND (reference sequence). The CDR3 covers 16 residues. The CDR3, as DNA: TGTGCCAGTAGTTACGGGACAGGGGTACCTGGAAACACCATATATTTT. Protein sequence: CASSYGTGVPGNTIYF. The full variable domain, its missing parts supplied by reference TRBV19 and TRBJ1-3, is DGGITQSPKYLFRKEGQNVTLSCEQNLNHDAMYWYRQDPGQGLRLIYYSQIVNDFQKGDIAEGYSVSREKKESFPLTVTSAQKNPTAFYLCASSYGTGVPGNTIYFGEGSWLTVV.

The chain links TRBV7-2 to TRBJ2-6, with TRBD2 identical over 9 bases. CDR1 is SGHTA, CDR2 FQGNSA, per germline. The CDR3 totals 19 residues. V was clipped by 5 bases and J by 6 bases; unmatched bases: 17. The CDR3 bases are TGTGCCAGCAGCCCCAGAAGTGATCTAGCGGGACGCGAGGCCAACGTCCTGACTTTC. Translated: CASSPRSDLAGREANVLTF.

The chain uses TRBV7-9 and TRBJ1-4; 7 bases map to TRBD1. CDR3 length equals 14 residues. Losses at the gene ends were 5 bases for V and 3 bases for J; bases not matched to a gene: 3. CDR1 SEHNR and CDR2 FQNEAQ come from the germline V gene (reference sequence). The CDR3 DNA reads TGTGCCAGCAGCCCCACAGGGGCTAATGAAAAACTGTTTTTT. It is translated as CASSPTGANEKLFF. Combining the CDR3 with reference TRBV7-9 and TRBJ1-4 gives the whole variable domain DTGVSQNPRHKITKRGQNVTFRCDPISEHNRLYWYRQTLGQGPEFLTYFQNEAQLEKSRLLSDRFSAERPKGSFSTLEIQRTEQGDSAMYLCASSPTGANEKLFFGSGTQLSVL.

CDR3 in amino acids: CASSQLILDTQYF. The CDR3 DNA reads TGCGCCAGCAGCCAGTTGATCCTGGATACGCAGTATTTT. This chain connects TRBV4-3 to TRBJ2-3; D ambiguous. The germline V gene encodes CDR1 LGHNA and CDR2 YSLEER. V gave up 3 bases and J gave up 6 bases, with 10 bases separating them. CDR3 length: 13 residues.

This chain joins TRBV3-1 (or the pseudogene TRBV3-2) and TRBJ2-3; D ambiguous. This CDR3 spans 15 amino acids. The ends were cut back, 4 bases at V and 0 bases at J, with 11 bases in the middle. Germline CDR1 LGHDT, CDR2 YNNKEL (reference sequence). Written as DNA, the CDR3 is TGTGCCAGCAGCCGACTTATCGAGAGCACAGATACGCAGTATTTT. Translation gives CASSRLIESTDTQYF.

This clone appeared a single time. The chain joins TRBV7-9 to TRBJ2-1, with D possibly TRBD2 on 6 matching bases. Deletions cut 2 bases from V and 7 bases from J, with 18 bases between. This CDR3 has 16 amino acids. Germline values: CDR1 SEHNR, CDR2 FQNEAQ (reference sequence). The CDR3 spells CASSLSFGGSGNEQFF. The CDR3 nucleotides are TGTGCCAGCAGCTTAAGTTTCGGTGGGAGCGGGAATGAGCAGTTCTTC.

The rearrangement joins TRBV5-4 to TRBJ2-2; D may correspond to TRBD1 or TRBD2 (5 bases each). CDR1 and CDR2 (germline): SGHNT, YYREEE (reference sequence). Trimming removed 0 bases at V and 5 bases at J, with 17 bases between. The CDR3 runs to 17 residues. The CDR3 here is CASSLGGYGRGTGELFF. CDR3 DNA sequence: TGTGCCAGCAGCTTGGGGGGGTATGGACGCGGAACCGGGGAGCTGTTTTTT. Filled out from reference TRBV5-4 and TRBJ2-2, the complete variable domain reads ETGVTQSPTHLIKTRGQQVTLRCSSQSGHNTVSWYQQALGQGPQFIFQYYREEENGRGNFPPRFSGLQFPNYSSELNVNALELDDSALYLCASSLGGYGRGTGELFFGEGSRLTVL.

This chain joins TRBV29-1 and TRBJ1-4, with D unclear. Per germline, CDR1 SQVTM and CDR2 ANQGSEA. The CDR3 is 15 amino acids. The V gene lost 6 bases and the J gene lost 5 bases, with 19 bases spanning the gap. This CDR3 is CSVPQYLRENEKLFF. CDR3 nucleotide sequence: TGCAGCGTGCCACAATATCTGCGGGAGAATGAAAAACTGTTTTTT.

The chain couples TRBV28 to TRBJ1-2; 7 bases align to TRBD1. This CDR3 has 15 residues. V lost 6 bases and J lost 3; bases outside the gene matches: 10. CDR1 and CDR2 (germline): MDHEN, SYDVKM. DNA for the CDR3: TGTGCCAGCAGGTCGGCGGGACAGTCCTACTATGGCTACACCTTC. Translating it yields CASRSAGQSYYGYTF.